This T cell receptor beta chain was observed in a study of Ad26.COV2.S vaccination and SARS-CoV-2 variants. The study's findings and limits: The TCR-based breadth and depth measures might underestimate overall T cell responses. Across vaccine and placebo recipients, the breadth of non-spike TCRs was similar.

Treatment: roughly 19 received Ad26.COV2.S at low or high dose, single or two shots; five or six received placebo; per-sample allocation not given. Each sample was drawn 63 days after the first injection (of vaccine or placebo). This CDR3 has 14 residues. V lost 3 bases and J lost 5; bases outside the gene matches: 6. Germline loops: CDR1 MNHNS, CDR2 SASEGT. Regarding this clone: What it binds is unknown.

This table comes from immunoSEQ multiplex PCR, and its TCRdb copy is limited to in-frame clones, with some not included. The table shows 200,000 to 250,000 clones, with 70% to 90% occurring only once. This sample comprised peripheral blood, obtained in a trial of Ad26.COV2.S vaccine versus placebo. The chain links TRBV6-1 to TRBJ1-2; 7 bases line up with TRBD1. This TCR was sampled from a person between 18 and 60 years old who received the Ad26.COV2.S COVID-19 vaccine or a placebo. In DNA, the CDR3 is TGTGCCAGCAGTGACATCCCAGGGGGGTATGGCTACACCTTC. Amino acids: CASSDIPGGYGYTF.